This T cell receptor beta chain was retrieved from a study of cytomegalovirus exposure and HLA in healthy donors. Broader study findings: For most TCR beta V segments, an earlier analysis put the productive rate at about 87% or about 30% of the time.

The study ran its PCR with 60 Vbeta and 13 Jbeta primers. TCRdb keeps only in-frame clones here, not all; method: immunoSEQ multiplex PCR. Of 200,000 to 250,000 clones detected, about 83% appear once; the ten largest clones hold about 16%. The donors were healthy bone marrow donors. Comment on this clone: Its antigen is not known.

Trimming removed 3 bases from V and 7 bases from J, with 11 bases in between. CDR1 and CDR2 (germline): SGDLS, YYNGEE. The CDR3 extends over 13 amino acids. The sample consisted of PBMCs. The chain employs TRBV9 and TRBJ1-5, with D maybe TRBD1 (5 bases). The sequence came from a middle-aged man in good health and CMV-seronegative. CDR3 nucleotide sequence: TGTGCCAGCAGCGCCTGGGGGGGGCAGCCCCAGCATTTT. It yields the protein CASSAWGGQPQHF.